This passage covers 8 T cell receptor beta chains from one sample sequenced in a study of T cell repertoires in cytomegalovirus infection. TCRdb re-called the reads through MiXCR, storing one row per CDR3 protein. This table holds 160,000 or so distinct CDR3 sequences, 23% found once. Sequencing was performed on PBMCs. The origin of the receptors is a human donor in good health (CMV status not recorded). Some clones in this sample may be carry-over from other donors' samples.

A few counts support this clonotype. The V gene is TRBV12-3 or TRBV12-4, the J gene TRBJ1-3, with TRBD1 matching 9 bases. J gave up 4 bases and V 4 bases, and 2 bases lay outside the gene matches. The CDR3 is made up of 14 amino acids. The CDR3 DNA sequence: TGTGCCAGCAGTTACGGGACAGGGGGAAACACCATATATTTT. This gives the protein CASSYGTGGNTIYF.

With regard to this clonotype: One end of the junction is discordant with germline, which a read error may explain. The V and J genes are TRBV18 and TRBJ2-3; D is ambiguous. Germline loops: CDR1 KGHSH, CDR2 LQKENI. There are 18 residues in the CDR3. CDR3 nucleotide sequence: TGTCCCAGCTCACCACTGGGATTTAACGTTAGGGCTGAAGATACGCAGTATTTT. Residues: CPSSPLGFNVRAEDTQYF.

This clonotype came up a few times. The chain is built from TRBV5-5 and TRBJ1-1; D is ambiguous. Germline V gives CDR1 SGHKS, CDR2 YYEKEE (reference sequence). The germline V and J ends were trimmed by 0 bases and 8 bases, with 11 bases remaining between them. The CDR3 has 13 amino acids. CDR3 in DNA: TGTGCCAGCAGCTTGGTGGGAGGGAACGAAGCTTTCTTT. Amino acids: CASSLVGGNEAFF.

This chain uses TRBV12-3 or TRBV12-4 with TRBJ1-2, with 9 bases lining up with TRBD1. J was trimmed by 6 bases and V by 2 bases; bases with no gene match: 7. The CDR3 loop spans 15 amino acids. This CDR3 reads CASSLPGTGSDGYTF. Written as DNA, the CDR3 is TGTGCCAGCAGTTTACCAGGGACAGGGAGCGATGGCTACACCTTC.

Of note for this clonotype: A much larger clone differs from this one at a single base, so this may be a read error. The chain is built from TRBV7-2 and TRBJ1-1, with D perhaps TRBD1 (5 bases). This CDR3 is built from 14 residues. Germline CDR1 reads SGHTA; CDR2 reads FQGNSA. The chain's CDR3 is CASGLTGQNTEAFF. CDR3 sequence (DNA): TGTGCCAGCGGCTTAACAGGACAGAACACTGAAGCTTTCTTT.

The sample holds many counts of this clonotype. The gene calls are TRBV7-2 and TRBJ1-3; TRBD1 might be the D (5 bases). CDR1 is SGHTA, CDR2 FQGNSA, per germline. The germline V and J ends were trimmed by 3 bases and 0 bases, with 18 bases remaining between them. This CDR3 comprises 18 residues. The DNA of the CDR3 is TGTGCCAGCAGCTTGCCAAGGGGAAACCCTCGCTCTGGAAACACCATATATTTT. Its translation: CASSLPRGNPRSGNTIYF.

V usage is TRBV19 and J usage is TRBJ1-5; D is unclear. Germline V gene sequence: CDR1 LNHDA, CDR2 SQIVND (reference sequence). The CDR3 runs to 13 residues. Trimming removed 5 bases from V and 6 bases from J, with 11 bases in between. In DNA, the CDR3 is TGTGCCAGTAGTGACGGGGTTCCTCAGCCCCAGCATTTT. It yields the protein CASSDGVPQPQHF.

A note on this clonotype: A single base separates this from a much larger clone, so it may be a read error. Given the absence of the conserved phenylalanine or tryptophan at the CDR3 end, a read error is likely. The chain couples TRBV11-1 to TRBJ2-1; 7 positions agree with TRBD2. The germline V gene has CDR1 SGHAT and CDR2 FQDESV (reference sequence). V lost 1 base and J lost 12; bases outside the gene matches: 15. This CDR3 contains 16 residues. The CDR3 spells CASSLVPASGRYGQFY. Written as DNA, the CDR3 is TGTGCCAGCAGCTTAGTCCCGGCTAGCGGCCGTTACGGGCAGTTCTAC.